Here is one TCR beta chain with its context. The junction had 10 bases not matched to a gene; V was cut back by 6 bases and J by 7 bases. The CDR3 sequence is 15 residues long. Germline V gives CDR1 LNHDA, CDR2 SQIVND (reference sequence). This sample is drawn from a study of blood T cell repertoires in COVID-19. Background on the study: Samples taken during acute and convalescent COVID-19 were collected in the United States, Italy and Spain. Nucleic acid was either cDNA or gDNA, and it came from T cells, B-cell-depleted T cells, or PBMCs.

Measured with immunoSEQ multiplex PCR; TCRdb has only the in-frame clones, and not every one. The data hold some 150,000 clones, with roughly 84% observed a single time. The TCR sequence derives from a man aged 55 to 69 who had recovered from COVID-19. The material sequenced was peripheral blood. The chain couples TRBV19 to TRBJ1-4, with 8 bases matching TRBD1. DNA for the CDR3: TGTGCCAGTAGATCGCCGGGACAGGTCGTTGAAAAACTGTTTTTT. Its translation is CASRSPGQVVEKLFF.